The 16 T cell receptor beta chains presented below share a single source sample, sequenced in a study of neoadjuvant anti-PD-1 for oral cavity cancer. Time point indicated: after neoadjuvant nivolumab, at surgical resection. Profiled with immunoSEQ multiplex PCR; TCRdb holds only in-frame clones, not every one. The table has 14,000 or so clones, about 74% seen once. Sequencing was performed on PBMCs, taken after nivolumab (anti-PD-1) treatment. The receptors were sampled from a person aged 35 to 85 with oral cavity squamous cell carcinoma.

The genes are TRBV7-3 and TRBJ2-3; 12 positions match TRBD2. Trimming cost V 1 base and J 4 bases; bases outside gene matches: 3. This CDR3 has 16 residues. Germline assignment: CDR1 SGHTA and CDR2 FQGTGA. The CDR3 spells CASSLRLAGVADTQYF. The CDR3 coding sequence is TGTGCCAGCAGCTTAAGACTAGCGGGAGTGGCAGATACGCAGTATTTT.

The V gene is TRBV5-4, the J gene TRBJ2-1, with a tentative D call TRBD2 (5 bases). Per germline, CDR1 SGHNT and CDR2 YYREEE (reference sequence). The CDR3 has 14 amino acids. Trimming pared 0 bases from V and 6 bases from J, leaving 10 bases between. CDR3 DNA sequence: TGTGCCAGCAGCTTGGAGGACTGGTCCAATGAGCAGTTCTTC. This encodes CASSLEDWSNEQFF. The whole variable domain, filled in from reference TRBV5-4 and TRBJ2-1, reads ETGVTQSPTHLIKTRGQQVTLRCSSQSGHNTVSWYQQALGQGPQFIFQYYREEENGRGNFPPRFSGLQFPNYSSELNVNALELDDSALYLCASSLEDWSNEQFFGPGTRLTVL.

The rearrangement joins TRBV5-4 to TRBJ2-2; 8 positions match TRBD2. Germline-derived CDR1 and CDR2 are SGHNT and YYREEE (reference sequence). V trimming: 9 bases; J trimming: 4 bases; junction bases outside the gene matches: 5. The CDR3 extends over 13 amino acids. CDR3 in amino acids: CATTSGSTGELFF. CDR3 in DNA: TGTGCCACTACTAGCGGCTCCACCGGGGAGCTGTTTTTT. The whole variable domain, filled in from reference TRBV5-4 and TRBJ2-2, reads ETGVTQSPTHLIKTRGQQVTLRCSSQSGHNTVSWYQQALGQGPQFIFQYYREEENGRGNFPPRFSGLQFPNYSSELNVNALELDDSALYLCATTSGSTGELFFGEGSRLTVL.

CDR3 residues: CASSRTANYGYTF. The CDR3 DNA follows: TGTGCCAGCAGTCGGACAGCAAACTATGGCTACACCTTC. V usage is TRBV6-5 and J usage is TRBJ1-2; tentatively, D is TRBD1 (6 bases). This CDR3 has 13 amino acids. Germline V lookup: CDR1 MNHEY, CDR2 SVGAGI. Trimming took 5 bases from V and 2 from J, leaving 9 bases between them.

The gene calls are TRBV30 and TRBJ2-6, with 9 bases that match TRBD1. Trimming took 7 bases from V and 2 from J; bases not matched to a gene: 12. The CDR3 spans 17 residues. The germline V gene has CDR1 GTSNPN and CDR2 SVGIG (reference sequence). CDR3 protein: CALFPGQGLAGANVLTF. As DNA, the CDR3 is TGTGCCTTATTTCCGGGACAGGGATTGGCTGGGGCCAACGTCCTGACTTTC.

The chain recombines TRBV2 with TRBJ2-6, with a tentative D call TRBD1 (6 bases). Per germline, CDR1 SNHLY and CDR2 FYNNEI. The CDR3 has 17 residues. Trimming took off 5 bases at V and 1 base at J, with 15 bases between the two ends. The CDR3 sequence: CASSLPGQRSGANVLTF. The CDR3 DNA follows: TGTGCCAGCAGTCTACCGGGACAACGATCTGGGGCCAACGTCCTGACTTTC. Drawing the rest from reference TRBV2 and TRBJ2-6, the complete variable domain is EPEVTQTPSHQVTQMGQEVILRCVPISNHLYFYWYRQILGQKVEFLVSFYNNEISEKSEIFDDQFSVERPDGSNFTLKIRSTKLEDSAMYFCASSLPGQRSGANVLTFGAGSRLTVL.

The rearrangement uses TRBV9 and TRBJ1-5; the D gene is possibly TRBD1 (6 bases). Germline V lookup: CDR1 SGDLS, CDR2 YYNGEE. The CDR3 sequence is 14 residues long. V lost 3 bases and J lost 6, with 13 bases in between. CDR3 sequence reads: CASSEDSSGQPQHF. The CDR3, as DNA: TGTGCCAGCAGCGAGGACAGCTCGGGTCAGCCCCAGCATTTT. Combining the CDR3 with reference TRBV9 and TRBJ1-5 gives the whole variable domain DSGVTQTPKHLITATGQRVTLRCSPRSGDLSVYWYQQSLDQGLQFLIQYYNGEERAKGNILERFSAQQFPDLHSELNLSSLELGDSALYFCASSEDSSGQPQHFGDGTRLSIL.

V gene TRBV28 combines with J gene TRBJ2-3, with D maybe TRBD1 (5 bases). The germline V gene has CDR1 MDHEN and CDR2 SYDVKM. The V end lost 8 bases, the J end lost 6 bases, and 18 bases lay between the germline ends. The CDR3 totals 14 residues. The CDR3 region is CASWRQLPRDTQYF. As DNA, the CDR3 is TGTGCCAGCTGGCGACAGTTGCCCCGTGATACGCAGTATTTT. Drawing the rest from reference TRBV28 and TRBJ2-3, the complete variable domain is DVKVTQSSRYLVKRTGEKVFLECVQDMDHENMFWYRQDPGLGLRLIYFSYDVKMKEKGDIPEGYSVSREKKERFSLILESASTNQTSMYLCASWRQLPRDTQYFGPGTRLTVL.

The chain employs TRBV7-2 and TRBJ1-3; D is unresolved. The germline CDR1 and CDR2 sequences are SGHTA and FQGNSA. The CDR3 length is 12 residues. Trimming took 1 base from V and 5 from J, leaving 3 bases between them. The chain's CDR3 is CASSLVRNTIYF. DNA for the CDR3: TGTGCCAGCAGCTTAGTGCGAAACACCATATATTTT.

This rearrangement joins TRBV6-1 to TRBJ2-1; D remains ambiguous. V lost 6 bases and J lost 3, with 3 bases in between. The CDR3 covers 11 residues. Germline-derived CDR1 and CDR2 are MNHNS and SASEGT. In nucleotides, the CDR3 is TGTGCCAGCAGCCTCTACAATGAGCAGTTCTTC. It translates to CASSLYNEQFF.

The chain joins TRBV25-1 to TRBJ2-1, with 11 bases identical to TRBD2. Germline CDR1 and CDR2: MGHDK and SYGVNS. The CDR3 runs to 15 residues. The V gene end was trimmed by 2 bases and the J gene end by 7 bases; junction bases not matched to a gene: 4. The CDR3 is CASSETASGRNEQFF. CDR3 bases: TGTGCCAGCAGTGAAACTGCTAGCGGGAGGAATGAGCAGTTCTTC.

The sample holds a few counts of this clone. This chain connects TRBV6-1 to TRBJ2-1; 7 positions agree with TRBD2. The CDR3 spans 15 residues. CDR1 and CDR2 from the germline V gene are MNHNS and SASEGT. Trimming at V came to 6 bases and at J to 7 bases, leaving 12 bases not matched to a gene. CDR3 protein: CASRVSAGVNNEQFF. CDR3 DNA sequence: TGTGCCAGCAGGGTAAGCGCGGGAGTAAATAATGAGCAGTTCTTC.

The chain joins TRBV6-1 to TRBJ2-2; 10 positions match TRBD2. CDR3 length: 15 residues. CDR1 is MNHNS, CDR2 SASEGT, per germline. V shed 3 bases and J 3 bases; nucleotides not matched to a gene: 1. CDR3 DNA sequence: TGTGCCAGCAGTGAGGGGACTAGCGACACCGGGGAGCTGTTTTTT. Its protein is CASSEGTSDTGELFF.

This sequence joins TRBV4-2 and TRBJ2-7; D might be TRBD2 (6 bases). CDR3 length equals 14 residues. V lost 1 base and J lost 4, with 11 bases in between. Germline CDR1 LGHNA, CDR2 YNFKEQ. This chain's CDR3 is CASSQANGRYEQYF. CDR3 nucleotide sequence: TGTGCCAGCAGCCAAGCAAATGGGAGGTACGAGCAGTACTTC.

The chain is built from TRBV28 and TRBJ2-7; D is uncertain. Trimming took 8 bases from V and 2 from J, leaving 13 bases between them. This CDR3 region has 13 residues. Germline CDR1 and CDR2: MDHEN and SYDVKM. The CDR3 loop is CASQTPAAYEQYF. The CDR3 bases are TGTGCCAGCCAAACTCCCGCCGCCTACGAGCAGTACTTC. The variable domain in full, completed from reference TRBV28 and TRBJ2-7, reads DVKVTQSSRYLVKRTGEKVFLECVQDMDHENMFWYRQDPGLGLRLIYFSYDVKMKEKGDIPEGYSVSREKKERFSLILESASTNQTSMYLCASQTPAAYEQYFGPGTRLTVT.

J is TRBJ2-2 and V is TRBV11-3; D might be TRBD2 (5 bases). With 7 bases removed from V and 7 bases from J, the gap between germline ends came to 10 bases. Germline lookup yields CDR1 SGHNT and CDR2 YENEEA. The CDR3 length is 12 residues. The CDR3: CASTAGGGELFF. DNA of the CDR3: TGTGCCAGCACCGCGGGCGGCGGGGAGCTGTTTTTT.